This entry lists 5 T cell receptor beta chains sequenced from one sample in a study of T cell responses to AZD1222 COVID-19 vaccine. Repertoires were generated with immunoSEQ multiplex PCR, while TCRdb's copy carries only in-frame clones and drops some. The sample lists just over 150,000 clones; over 90% were seen once. Here the sequenced sample was peripheral blood, taken 28 days after the second AZD1222 dose. The receptors were sampled from an adult who received the AZD1222 COVID-19 vaccine.

V gene TRBV9 combines with J gene TRBJ2-6; D not resolved. Looked up from germline, CDR1 is SGDLS and CDR2 is YYNGEE. V was pared by 3 bases and J by 4 bases, with 8 bases between. The CDR3 is 14 amino acids. Here the CDR3 reads CASSANAGANVLTF. In nucleotides, the CDR3 is TGTGCCAGCAGCGCCAACGCCGGGGCCAACGTCCTGACTTTC. Variable domain in full (rest from reference TRBV9 and TRBJ2-6): DSGVTQTPKHLITATGQRVTLRCSPRSGDLSVYWYQQSLDQGLQFLIQYYNGEERAKGNILERFSAQQFPDLHSELNLSSLELGDSALYFCASSANAGANVLTFGAGSRLTVL.

The chain couples TRBV25-1 to TRBJ1-2; D unclear. The CDR3 contains 14 residues. The V gene's germline CDR1 is MGHDK and CDR2 SYGVNS. Trimming left V 4 bases short and J 6 bases short, with 15 bases between. CDR3 loop: CASSGLLGYNGYTF. In DNA, the CDR3 is TGTGCCAGCAGTGGTCTCTTGGGGTATAATGGCTACACCTTC.

The CDR3 reads CASSEMRGPYNEQFF. The CDR3 region has the DNA TGTGCCAGCAGTGAAATGAGGGGGCCTTACAATGAGCAGTTCTTC. The chain couples TRBV25-1 to TRBJ2-1; 7 positions match TRBD1. The CDR3 covers 15 residues. After removal of 2 bases from V and 4 bases from J, the junction contained 5 bases not matched to a gene. Germline loops: CDR1 MGHDK, CDR2 SYGVNS.

The chain carries TRBV30 and TRBJ1-4; possible D gene TRBD1, 6 bases. CDR1 is GTSNPN, CDR2 SVGIG, per germline (reference sequence). The length of the CDR3 is 17 residues. Between the trimmed V and J ends, which lost 3 bases and 8 bases, there was a span of 25 bases. The DNA of the CDR3 is TGTGCCTGGAGAGGGCAAGGCCCCCCGGGGGCGGGCGAAAAACTGTTTTTT. It encodes CAWRGQGPPGAGEKLFF.

The chain recombines TRBV10-2 with TRBJ2-1, with D unresolved. The V gene's germline CDR1 is WSHSY and CDR2 SAAADI. Trimming removed 6 bases from V and 4 bases from J, with 16 bases in between. The CDR3 length is 15 residues. For the CDR3, the DNA is TGCGCCAGCAGGGACCCAAGTTTACATTACAATGAGCAGTTCTTC. Translation: CASRDPSLHYNEQFF.